These 3 T cell receptor beta chains came from one sample sequenced in a study of shared T cell receptors in the human thymus. Produced via immunoSEQ multiplex PCR; TCRdb's table is partial and in-frame only. The table lists 700,000 to 750,000 clones, 70% to 90% of them singletons. A further study also used this sample, focusing on human thymus T cells.

What was sequenced was thymocytes. These TCRs come from a girl less than two years old with a congenital heart defect.

Worth noting for this clone: Other nucleotide sequences from this sample produce the same CDR3. The chain uses TRBV7-9 and TRBJ1-2; no clear D gene. Germline V lookup: CDR1 SEHNR, CDR2 FQNEAQ (reference sequence). The CDR3 contains 12 residues. Trimming shortened V by 1 base and J by 4 bases, and 4 bases separated the two germline ends. This chain's CDR3 is CASSLGLYGYTF. The DNA of the CDR3 is TGTGCCAGCAGCTTAGGGCTCTATGGCTACACCTTC.

The chain is built from TRBV6-1 and TRBJ2-7; D is perhaps TRBD2 (6 bases). CDR1 MNHNS and CDR2 SASEGT come from the germline V gene. The CDR3 is 15 residues long. Trimming left V 6 bases short and J 1 base short, with 16 bases between. CDR3 sequence (DNA): TGTGCCAGCAGAGGACCGGGACTGTTTTCCTACGAGCAGTACTTC. Encoded protein: CASRGPGLFSYEQYF.

The chain links TRBV4-1 to TRBJ1-3, with 9 bases matching TRBD1. J was trimmed by 0 bases and V by 4 bases; bases with no gene match: 7. This CDR3 contains 17 residues. Germline assignment: CDR1 MGHRA and CDR2 YSYEKL. CDR3 region: CASSRDRESRSGNTIYF. As DNA, the CDR3 is TGCGCCAGCAGCCGGGACAGGGAGAGCCGCTCTGGAAACACCATATATTTT.